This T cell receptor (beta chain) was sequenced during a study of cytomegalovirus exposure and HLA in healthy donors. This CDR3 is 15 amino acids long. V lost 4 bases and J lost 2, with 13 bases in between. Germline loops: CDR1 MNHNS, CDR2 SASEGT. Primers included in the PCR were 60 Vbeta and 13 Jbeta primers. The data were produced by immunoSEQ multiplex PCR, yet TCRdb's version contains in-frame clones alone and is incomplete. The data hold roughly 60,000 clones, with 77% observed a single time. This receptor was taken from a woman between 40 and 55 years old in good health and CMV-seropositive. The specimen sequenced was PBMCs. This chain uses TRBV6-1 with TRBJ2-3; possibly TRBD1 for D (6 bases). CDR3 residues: CASSASGTYTDTQYF. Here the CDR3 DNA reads TGTGCCAGCAGTGCGTCCGGGACATACACAGATACGCAGTATTTT.